These 20 T cell receptor beta chains were sequenced from one sample in a study of T-cell reconstitution after alpha-beta-depleted transplantation in children. Findings and caveats of the study: From newly produced T cells came most of the T-cell counts and diversity one year after transplant.

Preparation of the TCRbeta library involved a method that used unique molecular identifiers. TCRdb ran MiXCR on the PCR reads and lists one entry per CDR3 protein. The sample has about 290,000 distinct CDR3 sequences, roughly 7.8% seen once; the top ten hold approximately 9.1%. These TCRs' antigens remain unknown. Sequencing was performed on peripheral blood, taken 360 days after TCRalphabeta/CD19-depleted stem cell transplant. The receptors come from a female patient aged 2-10 years who had a stem cell transplant for Fanconi anemia, so the T cells may come from the graft donor.

Turning to this clonotype: A much larger clone differs by one base, so this may be a read error. A read error is likely, as this CDR3 ends without the conserved phenylalanine or tryptophan. The chain recombines TRBV7-2 with TRBJ2-7; no definite D call. This CDR3 has 11 residues. V dropped 7 bases and J dropped 2 bases, with 6 bases sitting between them. Germline assignment: CDR1 SGHTA and CDR2 FQGNSA. CDR3 bases: TGTGCCAGCAACTCGGCCTACGAGCAGTACTCC. This codes for CASNSAYEQYS.

The gene calls are TRBV2 and TRBJ1-2; D uncertain. CDR1 and CDR2 (germline): SNHLY, FYNNEI. The CDR3 extends over 16 amino acids. V was shortened by 8 bases and J by 0 bases, with 19 bases between the two germline ends. CDR3 nucleotides: TGTGCCAGCGAAAAACCTGTAGACACAGCTAACTATGGCTACACCTTC. Protein sequence: CASEKPVDTANYGYTF.

This clonotype was counted many times. The V gene is TRBV15, the J gene TRBJ2-5, with 8 bases matching TRBD2. CDR1 is LNHNV and CDR2 is YYDKDF in the germline V gene (reference sequence). The J segment lost 4 bases and the V segment lost 0 bases, leaving 7 bases of the junction unmatched. CDR3 size: 16 residues. The CDR3 coding sequence is TGTGCCACCAGCAGAGATCGTGGCGGGGGGACAGAGACCCAGTACTTC. This encodes CATSRDRGGGTETQYF.

As regards this clonotype: Relative to the germline gene, one junction end is altered; a read error may explain this. The rearrangement links TRBV6-2 or TRBV6-3 to TRBJ1-1; D not certain. Germline CDR1 is MNHEY and CDR2 is SVGEGT. The CDR3 extends over 11 amino acids. The CDR3 DNA follows: TGTGCCAGTAGTACCGACTTGAGGACGTTGTTT. Translation gives CASSTDLRTLF.

This clonotype occurred many times. The chain has TRBV7-2 and TRBJ2-1; 10 bases map to TRBD2. Germline loops: CDR1 SGHTA, CDR2 FQGNSA. The junction had 2 bases not matched to a gene; V was cut back by 2 bases and J by 7 bases. CDR3 size: 14 residues. The CDR3 sequence is CASSLRTSGNEQFF. In DNA, the CDR3 is TGTGCCAGCAGCTTAAGGACTAGCGGAAATGAGCAGTTCTTC.

This clonotype was found many times. This rearrangement joins TRBV28 to TRBJ2-2; D gene unclear. CDR3 length equals 14 residues. With 9 bases removed from V and 0 bases from J, the gap between germline ends came to 11 bases. Germline V gene lookup returns CDR1 MDHEN and CDR2 SYDVKM. CDR3 nucleotides: TGTGCCAGTTACGACACCTCGAACACCGGGGAGCTGTTTTTT. It encodes CASYDTSNTGELFF.

This clonotype was observed at least ten times. The chain couples TRBV12-3 or TRBV12-4 to TRBJ2-6; D not certain. The length of the CDR3 is 17 residues. With 3 bases removed from V and 0 bases from J, the gap between germline ends came to 12 bases. The CDR3 nucleotides read TGTGCCAGCAGTTTCTTAGGACGCTTCTCTGGGGCCAACGTCCTGACTTTC. This gives the protein CASSFLGRFSGANVLTF.

The chain links TRBV12-3 or TRBV12-4 to TRBJ1-2; no definite D call. The CDR3 is 13 amino acids. Trimming took 3 bases from V and 4 from J, leaving 9 bases between them. In DNA form, the CDR3 reads TGTGCCAGCAGTTTTCTACAGAGCTATGGCTACACCTTC. It specifies CASSFLQSYGYTF.

This clonotype has a count of ten or more. This chain uses TRBV5-5 with TRBJ2-2, with TRBD2 matching over 7 bases. After removal of 1 base from V and 6 bases from J, the junction contained 12 bases not matched to a gene. CDR1 and CDR2 from the germline V gene are SGHKS and YYEKEE (reference sequence). This CDR3 has 17 amino acids. The CDR3 spells CASSLRLAALSSGELFF. As DNA, the CDR3 is TGTGCCAGCAGCTTGAGGCTAGCGGCACTTAGCTCCGGGGAGCTGTTTTTT.

The sample holds many counts of this clonotype. V gene TRBV7-9 combines with J gene TRBJ2-7, with unresolved D. The length of the CDR3 is 15 residues. Germline-derived CDR1 and CDR2 are SEHNR and FQNEAQ (reference sequence). Trimming left V 3 bases short and J 3 bases short, with 15 bases between. The CDR3 reads CASSLGRTLIYEQYF. The CDR3 DNA reads TGTGCCAGCAGCTTGGGCAGGACCCTGATCTACGAGCAGTACTTC.

The rearrangement joins TRBV19 to TRBJ1-2, with D hard to call. The length of the CDR3 is 12 residues. In germline, CDR1 is LNHDA, CDR2 SQIVND (reference sequence). V lost 1 base, J lost 4 bases, and 4 bases lay in between. The CDR3 DNA is TGTGCCAGTAGTATAGTGGGCTATGGCTACACCTTC. Translation: CASSIVGYGYTF.

The table lists this clonotype with a few counts. The chain joins TRBV3-1 to TRBJ2-2; 14 nucleotides align to TRBD2. J was trimmed by 7 bases and V by 4 bases; bases with no gene match: 11. Looked up from germline, CDR1 is LGHDT and CDR2 is YNNKEL (reference sequence). The CDR3 has 18 amino acids. CDR3: CASSPRSGLAGGSGELFF. In DNA, the CDR3 is TGTGCCAGCAGCCCTCGCTCAGGACTAGCGGGGGGTAGCGGGGAGCTGTTTTTT.

This clonotype was detected once. This rearrangement joins TRBV18 to TRBJ2-1, with a possible D match to TRBD1 (6 bases). CDR1 is KGHSH, CDR2 LQKENI, per germline. CDR3 length: 14 residues. With 1 base removed from V and 7 bases from J, the gap between germline ends came to 11 bases. The CDR3 loop reads CASSPLRDNNEQFF. The CDR3 nucleotides read TGTGCCAGCTCACCACTCCGGGACAATAATGAGCAGTTCTTC.

The rearrangement uses TRBV7-8 and TRBJ2-7; D is unclear. The V end lost 2 bases, the J end lost 0 bases, and 14 bases lay between the germline ends. The CDR3 runs to 16 residues. Per germline, CDR1 SGHVS and CDR2 FQNEAQ. The CDR3 DNA sequence: TGTGCCAGCAGCTTAACCCCCACGGCGAGCTCCTACGAGCAGTACGTC. Protein sequence: CASSLTPTASSYEQYV.

This clonotype was seen ten or more times. This chain joins TRBV29-1 and TRBJ2-3, with D perhaps matching TRBD2 (6 bases). V lost 1 base and J lost 0, with 20 bases in between. Germline CDR1 is SQVTM and CDR2 is ANQGSEA. The CDR3 is made up of 18 amino acids. The DNA of the CDR3 is TGCAGCGTTGAAGGTCTCTCCGGTTTCGCGGGGAGCACAGATACGCAGTATTTT. Translated, it gives CSVEGLSGFAGSTDTQYF.

This clonotype was counted ten times or more. The rearrangement uses TRBV11-2 and TRBJ2-5; the D gene could be TRBD1 or TRBD2 (5 bases each). The CDR3 runs 17 residues. Trimming shortened V by 0 bases and J by 5 bases, and 19 bases separated the two germline ends. The germline gives CDR1 SGHAT, CDR2 FQNNGV. The CDR3 bases are TGTGCCAGCAGCTTAGACGGGGCGTTGTACTTGTCGGAGACCCAGTACTTC. Translation gives CASSLDGALYLSETQYF.

This clonotype was seen many times. The chain couples TRBV28 to TRBJ2-2, with 8 nucleotides matching TRBD2. V was pared by 2 bases and J by 1 base, with 6 bases of the junction left unmatched. The CDR3 has 17 amino acids. CDR1 MDHEN and CDR2 SYDVKM come from the germline V gene. The CDR3 coding sequence is TGTGCCAGCAGTTTAATGGTTAGCGGGATGAACACCGGGGAGCTGTTTTTT. It encodes CASSLMVSGMNTGELFF. The full variable domain, with the rest looked up from reference TRBV28 and TRBJ2-2, is DVKVTQSSRYLVKRTGEKVFLECVQDMDHENMFWYRQDPGLGLRLIYFSYDVKMKEKGDIPEGYSVSREKKERFSLILESASTNQTSMYLCASSLMVSGMNTGELFFGEGSRLTVL.

The chain recombines TRBV13 with TRBJ2-7, with a tentative D call TRBD1 (6 bases). The germline gives CDR1 PRHDT, CDR2 FYEKMQ (reference sequence). There are 17 residues in the CDR3. Deletions cut 5 bases from V and 2 bases from J, with 22 bases between. The CDR3 region is CASSPTTGPPFPYEQYF. The CDR3 nucleotides are TGTGCCAGCAGCCCGACGACAGGCCCTCCCTTCCCCTACGAGCAGTACTTC.

This clonotype was seen at least ten times. The chain links TRBV9 to TRBJ2-1; 12 bases are a match to TRBD2. The CDR3 is 15 amino acids. V was clipped by 3 bases and J by 10 bases; unmatched bases: 8. The germline CDR1 and CDR2 sequences are SGDLS and YYNGEE. CDR3 sequence: CASSGRTSGEGEQFF. CDR3 bases: TGTGCCAGCAGCGGCCGGACTAGCGGGGAAGGGGAGCAGTTCTTC. The full variable domain, in which reference TRBV9 and TRBJ2-1 provide the parts outside the CDR3, is DSGVTQTPKHLITATGQRVTLRCSPRSGDLSVYWYQQSLDQGLQFLIQYYNGEERAKGNILERFSAQQFPDLHSELNLSSLELGDSALYFCASSGRTSGEGEQFFGPGTRLTVL.

In its sample, this clonotype was seen many times. V usage is TRBV20-1 and J usage is TRBJ1-3; D might be TRBD1 (5 bases). The CDR3 spans 13 residues. V was cut by 5 bases and J by 1 base, with 9 bases left in between. Germline V gives CDR1 DFQATT, CDR2 SNEGSKA (reference sequence). CDR3 region: CSAPTDSGNTIYF. The DNA for the CDR3 is TGCAGTGCTCCGACAGATTCTGGAAACACCATATATTTT.